Below, 29 T cell receptor beta chains from the same sample are listed, as sequenced in a study of blood T cell repertoires in COVID-19. The protocol was immunoSEQ multiplex PCR, while the TCRdb copy is restricted to in-frame clones and leaves out a portion. Found here are about 250,000 clones, roughly 88% of them singletons; the top ten hold around 27%. The sample comprised peripheral blood. These receptors all stem from a man between 35 and 55 years old with acute or convalescent COVID-19.

The rearrangement links TRBV18 to TRBJ1-5; 7 bases are shared with TRBD1. The CDR3 is 15 residues long. Trimming cost V 3 bases and J 0 bases; bases outside gene matches: 2. The germline V gene has CDR1 KGHSH and CDR2 LQKENI. The CDR3 loop reads CASSPGQISNQPQHF. The CDR3 DNA is TGTGCCAGCTCACCGGGACAGATTAGCAATCAGCCCCAGCATTTT.

This clone came up a few times. CDR3 sequence: CASSQGISRELFF. CDR3 nucleotides: TGTGCCAGCAGCCAGGGCATAAGCAGGGAACTGTTTTTT. The chain links TRBV3-1 (or the pseudogene TRBV3-2) to TRBJ1-4, with D perhaps TRBD1 (5 bases). Per germline, CDR1 LGHDT and CDR2 YNNKEL (reference sequence). Trimming took 3 bases from V and 12 from J, leaving 14 bases between them. The CDR3 has 13 amino acids.

The chain recombines TRBV10-2 with TRBJ2-2; no clear D gene. This CDR3 is 16 amino acids long. V lost 6 bases and J lost 1, with 15 bases in between. Germline lookup yields CDR1 WSHSY and CDR2 SAAADI. As DNA, the CDR3 is TGCGCCAGCAGCGCCGCGGTAGCTCTGAACACCGGGGAGCTGTTTTTT. This gives the protein CASSAAVALNTGELFF.

This chain joins TRBV10-3 and TRBJ2-7; D gene ambiguous. Germline V gives CDR1 ENHRY, CDR2 SYGVKD. Deletions cut 0 bases from V and 0 bases from J, with 18 bases between. The CDR3 consists of 18 residues. CDR3 sequence reads: CAISESIALKILSYEQYF. The CDR3 DNA follows: TGTGCCATCAGTGAGTCGATAGCTCTCAAAATTCTCTCCTACGAGCAGTACTTC.

J is TRBJ2-5 and V is TRBV19, with 11 positions matching TRBD2. V lost 6 bases, J lost 3 bases, and 6 bases stayed unmatched. This CDR3 is 15 amino acids long. CDR1 LNHDA and CDR2 SQIVND come from the germline V gene (reference sequence). DNA for the CDR3: TGTGCCAGTAGCTTCACTAGCGGGAGAGAAGAGACCCAGTACTTC. It encodes CASSFTSGREETQYF.

The V gene is TRBV3-1 (or the pseudogene TRBV3-2), the J gene TRBJ2-1; TRBD2 matches 10 bases. V shed 2 bases and J 0 bases; nucleotides not matched to a gene: 1. The V gene's germline CDR1 is LGHDT and CDR2 YNNKEL (reference sequence). This CDR3 contains 16 residues. DNA of the CDR3: TGTGCCAGCAGCCAATCTAGCGGGAGCTCCTACAATGAGCAGTTCTTC. Encoded protein: CASSQSSGSSYNEQFF.

This chain links TRBV7-6 with TRBJ2-7; TRBD2 matches at 9 bases. J was trimmed by 7 bases and V by 6 bases; bases with no gene match: 19. In germline, CDR1 is SGHVS, CDR2 FNYEAQ. This CDR3 comprises 17 residues. The CDR3 sequence is CASRPKPGLAHRLEQYF. In DNA, the CDR3 is TGTGCCAGCAGACCTAAACCGGGACTAGCCCACCGGTTGGAGCAGTACTTC.

This chain joins TRBV19 and TRBJ1-2, with a possible D match to TRBD1 (5 bases). V dropped 2 bases and J dropped 5 bases, with 12 bases sitting between them. From germline, CDR1 is LNHDA and CDR2 SQIVND (reference sequence). This CDR3 contains 14 residues. CDR3 in amino acids: CASSILSGNYGYTF. The DNA of the CDR3 is TGTGCCAGTAGTATATTGTCAGGGAATTATGGCTACACCTTC.

V is TRBV5-1 and J is TRBJ2-7; TRBD2 agrees at 7 bases. Germline values: CDR1 SGHRS, CDR2 YFSETQ. The CDR3 has 14 amino acids. V lost 6 bases to trimming and J lost 6 bases; unmatched junction nucleotides: 12. The chain's CDR3 is CASTKRDSRGEQYF. CDR3 sequence (DNA): TGCGCCAGCACTAAGCGGGACTCTCGGGGCGAGCAGTACTTC.

The chain has TRBV5-1 and TRBJ2-5, with 8 bases identical to TRBD2. Germline CDR1 SGHRS, CDR2 YFSETQ. Trimming cost V 3 bases and J 4 bases; bases outside gene matches: 8. The CDR3 covers 15 residues. CDR3 DNA sequence: TGCGCCAGCAGCTCGGGAGGGAGCCCAGGAGAGACCCAGTACTTC. The encoded protein is CASSSGGSPGETQYF.

CDR3 protein: CASSYGQKNNSPLHF. The CDR3 DNA reads as TGTGCCAGCAGTTACGGACAGAAGAATAATTCACCCCTCCACTTT. V and J are TRBV6-5 and TRBJ1-6; D may be TRBD1 (6 bases). Germline V lookup: CDR1 MNHEY, CDR2 SVGAGI. Between the trimmed V and J ends, which lost 2 bases and 5 bases, there was a span of 10 bases. CDR3 length equals 15 residues.

The chain recombines TRBV28 with TRBJ2-3; 9 bases fit TRBD2. The CDR3 covers 15 residues. Germline V gives CDR1 MDHEN, CDR2 SYDVKM. V lost 3 bases to trimming and J lost 5 bases; unmatched junction nucleotides: 6. CDR3 in amino acids: CASSFSAGGIDTQYF. The CDR3 DNA is TGTGCCAGCAGTTTTTCGGCGGGAGGGATAGATACGCAGTATTTT.

This sequence joins TRBV12-3 or TRBV12-4 and TRBJ2-3; a weak D match, TRBD2 (6 bases). Trimming removed 3 bases at V and 11 bases at J, with 15 bases between. CDR3 length: 13 residues. In nucleotides, the CDR3 is TGTGCCAGCAGTTTGAGAAGCGCCGGGGGGCAGTATTTT. This gives the protein CASSLRSAGGQYF.

This sequence joins TRBV5-4 and TRBJ1-3; 7 bases fit TRBD1. Germline CDR1 SGHNT, CDR2 YYREEE (reference sequence). The V and J ends lost 5 bases and 2 bases, in that order; junction bases with no gene match: 10. The CDR3 is made up of 16 amino acids. DNA of the CDR3: TGTGCCAGCAGTCCTGACCCGGGACAGACTGGAAACACCATATATTTT. Protein product: CASSPDPGQTGNTIYF. The complete variable domain, with remaining parts taken from reference TRBV5-4 and TRBJ1-3, reads ETGVTQSPTHLIKTRGQQVTLRCSSQSGHNTVSWYQQALGQGPQFIFQYYREEENGRGNFPPRFSGLQFPNYSSELNVNALELDDSALYLCASSPDPGQTGNTIYFGEGSWLTVV.

The rearrangement uses TRBV4-2 and TRBJ2-7; the match to TRBD2 covers 11 bases. There are 15 residues in the CDR3. Per germline, CDR1 LGHNA and CDR2 YNFKEQ. V shed 3 bases and J 2 bases; nucleotides not matched to a gene: 3. CDR3 DNA: TGTGCCAGCAGCCAGACTAGCGGGACCCCCTACGAGCAGTACTTC. It translates to CASSQTSGTPYEQYF.

This clone was observed a handful of times. J is TRBJ1-3 and V is TRBV9, with D unclear. Germline V gene sequence: CDR1 SGDLS, CDR2 YYNGEE. V was pared by 0 bases and J by 0 bases, with 16 bases between. This CDR3 has 18 amino acids. The CDR3 region is CASSVEPEDWSSGNTIYF. CDR3 sequence (DNA): TGTGCCAGCAGCGTAGAGCCCGAGGACTGGAGCTCTGGAAACACCATATATTTT.

V is TRBV6-5 and J is TRBJ2-5; D gene uncertain. CDR3 length: 13 amino acids. The V end lost 0 bases, the J end lost 5 bases, and 7 bases lay between the germline ends. CDR1 and CDR2 (germline): MNHEY, SVGAGI. The CDR3 DNA sequence: TGTGCCAGCAGTTACTCGTCTAGTGAGACCCAGTACTTC. Residues: CASSYSSSETQYF.

The sample holds one count of this clone. The rearrangement uses TRBV5-1 and TRBJ2-6; 8 bases are a match to TRBD1. The V gene's germline CDR1 is SGHRS and CDR2 YFSETQ. The junction had 10 bases not matched to a gene; V was cut back by 4 bases and J by 4 bases. The CDR3 extends over 17 amino acids. The CDR3 DNA reads TGCGCCAGCAGCCCGGGACAGGCCCTATCCGGGGCCAACGTCCTGACTTTC. Its translation: CASSPGQALSGANVLTF.

This clone was picked up one time. V usage is TRBV7-9 and J usage is TRBJ2-7; TRBD2 is a possible D gene (5 bases). The CDR3 is made up of 13 amino acids. Trimming took off 2 bases at V and 3 bases at J, with 8 bases between the two ends. CDR1 and CDR2 from the germline V gene are SEHNR and FQNEAQ (reference sequence). The CDR3 bases are TGTGCCAGCAGCTTACCGGGGAGCTACGAGCAGTACTTC. Protein product: CASSLPGSYEQYF. Full variable domain (missing parts from reference TRBV7-9 and TRBJ2-7): DTGVSQNPRHKITKRGQNVTFRCDPISEHNRLYWYRQTLGQGPEFLTYFQNEAQLEKSRLLSDRFSAERPKGSFSTLEIQRTEQGDSAMYLCASSLPGSYEQYFGPGTRLTVT.

The chain joins TRBV4-1 to TRBJ2-4; 7 bases agree with TRBD1. Trimming removed 1 base from V and 6 bases from J; junction bases left unmatched: 3. Germline CDR1 and CDR2: MGHRA and YSYEKL. CDR3 size: 14 residues. The DNA for the CDR3 is TGCGCCAGCAGCCAAGCGGACAGGATAAACATTCAGTACTTC. It is translated as CASSQADRINIQYF.

With regard to this clone: Distinct nucleotide sequences in the sample also encode this CDR3. The chain has TRBV29-1 and TRBJ2-3, with TRBD1 identical over 9 bases. Germline V gene data show CDR1 as SQVTM and CDR2 as ANQGSEA. This CDR3 spans 14 amino acids. J gave up 2 bases and V 4 bases, and 4 bases lay outside the gene matches. The CDR3 nucleotides read TGCAGCGTTGTAGGACAGGGGAACACAGATACGCAGTATTTT. Its translation: CSVVGQGNTDTQYF.

J is TRBJ1-1 and V is TRBV30; 9 bases line up with TRBD1. Per germline, CDR1 GTSNPN and CDR2 SVGIG (reference sequence). V gave up 4 bases and J gave up 3 bases; unmatched junction bases: 3. CDR3 length: 13 amino acids. The CDR3 spells CAWTGTGYTEAFF. CDR3 in DNA: TGTGCCTGGACCGGGACAGGGTACACTGAAGCTTTCTTT.

This chain connects TRBV11-2 to TRBJ2-3; D remains ambiguous. The V gene lost 5 bases and the J gene lost 0 bases, with 9 bases spanning the gap. The V gene's germline CDR1 is SGHAT and CDR2 FQNNGV. This CDR3 region has 14 residues. The CDR3 loop reads CASSLLTSTDTQYF. The CDR3 coding sequence is TGTGCCAGCAGCCTTTTAACTAGCACAGATACGCAGTATTTT.

This chain uses TRBV27 with TRBJ2-1; the D gene is possibly TRBD2 (6 bases). The CDR3 runs 16 residues. In germline, CDR1 is MNHEY, CDR2 SMNVEV (reference sequence). The germline V and J ends were trimmed by 7 bases and 0 bases, with 16 bases remaining between them. Here the CDR3 reads CASTYYGGNSYNEQFF. Written as DNA, the CDR3 is TGTGCCAGCACGTATTATGGGGGGAACTCCTACAATGAGCAGTTCTTC.

This clone was picked up many times. J is TRBJ2-7 and V is TRBV3-1 (or the pseudogene TRBV3-2); 11 nucleotides align to TRBD1. Germline CDR1 and CDR2: LGHDT and YNNKEL (reference sequence). Trimming removed 4 bases from V and 6 bases from J; junction bases left unmatched: 17. The CDR3 runs to 18 residues. The CDR3 DNA sequence: TGTGCCAGCAGCCCCGGGGGACAGGGGGACCACATCCCTTCCGAGCAGTACTTC. This sequence encodes CASSPGGQGDHIPSEQYF.

V and J are TRBV24-1 and TRBJ2-3; 7 bases map to TRBD2. The trim removed 4 bases at V and 3 bases at J, leaving 3 bases unmatched. The CDR3 runs to 14 residues. Germline lookup yields CDR1 KGHDR and CDR2 SFDVKD. CDR3 sequence reads: CATSDPGGTDTQYF. CDR3 sequence (DNA): TGTGCCACCAGTGACCCGGGGGGTACAGATACGCAGTATTTT.

The chain combines TRBV19 with TRBJ2-7, with 9 bases lining up with TRBD2. V lost 0 bases to trimming and J lost 3 bases; unmatched junction nucleotides: 6. Germline values: CDR1 LNHDA, CDR2 SQIVND (reference sequence). The CDR3 spans 16 residues. In nucleotides, the CDR3 is TGTGCCAGTAGTATAGATGGGACTAGCCCAGTCTACGAGCAGTACTTC. It translates to CASSIDGTSPVYEQYF.

The CDR3 nucleotides read TGTGCCAGCAGTTACTCGGCGTGGCGGGTAGCTGAAAAACTGTTTTTT. Amino acid sequence: CASSYSAWRVAEKLFF. The J gene is TRBJ1-4, the V gene TRBV6-5; D unresolved. V was trimmed by 0 bases and J by 7 bases, leaving 15 bases between them. The CDR3 is 16 residues long. Germline V CDR1 and CDR2: MNHEY, SVGAGI.

The chain couples TRBV11-2 to TRBJ2-7; TRBD1 is a possible D gene (6 bases). The CDR3 totals 14 residues. CDR1 SGHAT and CDR2 FQNNGV come from the germline V gene. V was pared by 5 bases and J by 0 bases, with 11 bases between. CDR3 residues: CASSAWDTSYEQYF. Here the CDR3 DNA reads TGTGCCAGCAGCGCCTGGGACACCTCCTACGAGCAGTACTTC. The full variable domain, completed using reference TRBV11-2 and TRBJ2-7, is EAGVAQSPRYKIIEKRQSVAFWCNPISGHATLYWYQQILGQGPKLLIQFQNNGVVDDSQLPKDRFSAERLKGVDSTLKIQPAKLEDSAVYLCASSAWDTSYEQYFGPGTRLTVT.